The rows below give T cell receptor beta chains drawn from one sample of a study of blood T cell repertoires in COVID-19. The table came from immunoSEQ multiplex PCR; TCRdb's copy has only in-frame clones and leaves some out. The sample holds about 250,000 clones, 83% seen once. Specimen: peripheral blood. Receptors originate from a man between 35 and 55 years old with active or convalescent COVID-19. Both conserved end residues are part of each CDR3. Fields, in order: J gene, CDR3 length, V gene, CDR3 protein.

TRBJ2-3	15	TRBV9	CASSVTNYRFDTQYF
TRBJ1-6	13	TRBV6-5	CASRQGLSTSEFF
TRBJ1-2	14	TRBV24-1	CATSDQAGNYGYTF
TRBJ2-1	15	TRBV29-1	CSVEGGQVRKNEQFF
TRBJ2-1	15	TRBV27	CASSTEWGGNDEQFF
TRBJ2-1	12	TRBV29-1	CSARQGADEQFF
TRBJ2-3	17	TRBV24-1	CATSDSSGTSGRDTQYF
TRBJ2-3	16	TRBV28	CASRQGALAYTDTQYF
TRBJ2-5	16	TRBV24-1	CATSDIMTGGAETQYF
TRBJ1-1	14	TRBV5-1	CASSLVGGGTEAFF
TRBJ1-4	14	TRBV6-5	CASSSGGPREKLFF
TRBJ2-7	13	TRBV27	CASSLRGTYEQYF
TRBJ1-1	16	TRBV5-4	CASSPSGTALNTEAFF
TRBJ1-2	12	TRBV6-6	CASSGQGDGYTF
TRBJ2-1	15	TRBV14	CASSQDQRDRAEQFF
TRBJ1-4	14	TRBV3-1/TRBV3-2	CASSQGHQGEKLFF
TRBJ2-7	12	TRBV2	CAKGGSSYEQYF
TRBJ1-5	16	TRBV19	CASKYRGQQSNQPQHF
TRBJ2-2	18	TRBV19	CASSNGQGWSGNTGELFF
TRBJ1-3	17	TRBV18	CASSPPPARSSGNTIYF
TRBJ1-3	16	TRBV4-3	CASSQGAVSSGNTIYF
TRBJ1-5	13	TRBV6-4	CASSVQPNQPQHF
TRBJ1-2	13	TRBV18	CASSFLGGDGYTF
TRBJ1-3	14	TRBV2	CASRPGLAGNTIYF
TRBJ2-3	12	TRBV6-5	CAILLPGTSQYF
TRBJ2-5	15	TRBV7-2	CASSLEAAGGETQYF
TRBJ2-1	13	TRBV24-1	CATSDVREDEQFF
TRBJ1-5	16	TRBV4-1	CASSQEGRAQGQPQHF
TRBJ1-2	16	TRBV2	CASRGTGAPVGYGYTF
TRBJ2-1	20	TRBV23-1	CASSQSQVAGGRRSYNEQFF
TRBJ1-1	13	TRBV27	CASSFQGNTEAFF
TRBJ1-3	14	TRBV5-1	CASSGDRAGNTIYF
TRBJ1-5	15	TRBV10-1	CARLGSRRFNQPQHF
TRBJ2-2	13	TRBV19	CASSQGGTGELFF
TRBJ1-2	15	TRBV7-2	CASSYDITGVEGYTF
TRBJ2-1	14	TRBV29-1	CSVLAGDWNNEQFF
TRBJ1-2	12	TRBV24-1	CATSDLGYSYTF
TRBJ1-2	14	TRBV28	CASSGSRGSYGYTF
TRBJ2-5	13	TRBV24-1	CATRGDREETQYF
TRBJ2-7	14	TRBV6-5	CASSYSLGGVDQYF
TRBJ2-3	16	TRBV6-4	CASSPEIATSTDTQYF
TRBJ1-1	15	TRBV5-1	CASSLSTAGGTEAFF
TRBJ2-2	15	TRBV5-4	CASSSTRLRTGELFF
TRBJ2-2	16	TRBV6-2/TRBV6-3	CASSDPLAGGTGELFF
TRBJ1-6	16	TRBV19	CASSIADRTYNSPLHF
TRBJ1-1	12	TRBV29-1	CSGLTGETEAFF
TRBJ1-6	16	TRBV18	CASSLGEGSSNSPLHF
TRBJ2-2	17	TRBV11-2	CASSLSGLLANTGELFF
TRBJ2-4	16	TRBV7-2	CASSLGSGQGKNIQYF
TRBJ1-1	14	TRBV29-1	CSAPPIDRGTEAFF
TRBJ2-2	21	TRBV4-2	CASSQERFKTSGGINTGELFF
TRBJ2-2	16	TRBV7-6	CASSVRQGANTGELFF
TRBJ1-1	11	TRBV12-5	CASGLGDSAFF
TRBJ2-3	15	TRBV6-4	CASSDGGVRTDTQYF
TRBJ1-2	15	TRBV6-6	CASSRGSGGDYGYTF
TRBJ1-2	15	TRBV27	CASSSPATGVRGYTF
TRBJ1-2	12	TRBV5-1	CASSSTTVGYTF